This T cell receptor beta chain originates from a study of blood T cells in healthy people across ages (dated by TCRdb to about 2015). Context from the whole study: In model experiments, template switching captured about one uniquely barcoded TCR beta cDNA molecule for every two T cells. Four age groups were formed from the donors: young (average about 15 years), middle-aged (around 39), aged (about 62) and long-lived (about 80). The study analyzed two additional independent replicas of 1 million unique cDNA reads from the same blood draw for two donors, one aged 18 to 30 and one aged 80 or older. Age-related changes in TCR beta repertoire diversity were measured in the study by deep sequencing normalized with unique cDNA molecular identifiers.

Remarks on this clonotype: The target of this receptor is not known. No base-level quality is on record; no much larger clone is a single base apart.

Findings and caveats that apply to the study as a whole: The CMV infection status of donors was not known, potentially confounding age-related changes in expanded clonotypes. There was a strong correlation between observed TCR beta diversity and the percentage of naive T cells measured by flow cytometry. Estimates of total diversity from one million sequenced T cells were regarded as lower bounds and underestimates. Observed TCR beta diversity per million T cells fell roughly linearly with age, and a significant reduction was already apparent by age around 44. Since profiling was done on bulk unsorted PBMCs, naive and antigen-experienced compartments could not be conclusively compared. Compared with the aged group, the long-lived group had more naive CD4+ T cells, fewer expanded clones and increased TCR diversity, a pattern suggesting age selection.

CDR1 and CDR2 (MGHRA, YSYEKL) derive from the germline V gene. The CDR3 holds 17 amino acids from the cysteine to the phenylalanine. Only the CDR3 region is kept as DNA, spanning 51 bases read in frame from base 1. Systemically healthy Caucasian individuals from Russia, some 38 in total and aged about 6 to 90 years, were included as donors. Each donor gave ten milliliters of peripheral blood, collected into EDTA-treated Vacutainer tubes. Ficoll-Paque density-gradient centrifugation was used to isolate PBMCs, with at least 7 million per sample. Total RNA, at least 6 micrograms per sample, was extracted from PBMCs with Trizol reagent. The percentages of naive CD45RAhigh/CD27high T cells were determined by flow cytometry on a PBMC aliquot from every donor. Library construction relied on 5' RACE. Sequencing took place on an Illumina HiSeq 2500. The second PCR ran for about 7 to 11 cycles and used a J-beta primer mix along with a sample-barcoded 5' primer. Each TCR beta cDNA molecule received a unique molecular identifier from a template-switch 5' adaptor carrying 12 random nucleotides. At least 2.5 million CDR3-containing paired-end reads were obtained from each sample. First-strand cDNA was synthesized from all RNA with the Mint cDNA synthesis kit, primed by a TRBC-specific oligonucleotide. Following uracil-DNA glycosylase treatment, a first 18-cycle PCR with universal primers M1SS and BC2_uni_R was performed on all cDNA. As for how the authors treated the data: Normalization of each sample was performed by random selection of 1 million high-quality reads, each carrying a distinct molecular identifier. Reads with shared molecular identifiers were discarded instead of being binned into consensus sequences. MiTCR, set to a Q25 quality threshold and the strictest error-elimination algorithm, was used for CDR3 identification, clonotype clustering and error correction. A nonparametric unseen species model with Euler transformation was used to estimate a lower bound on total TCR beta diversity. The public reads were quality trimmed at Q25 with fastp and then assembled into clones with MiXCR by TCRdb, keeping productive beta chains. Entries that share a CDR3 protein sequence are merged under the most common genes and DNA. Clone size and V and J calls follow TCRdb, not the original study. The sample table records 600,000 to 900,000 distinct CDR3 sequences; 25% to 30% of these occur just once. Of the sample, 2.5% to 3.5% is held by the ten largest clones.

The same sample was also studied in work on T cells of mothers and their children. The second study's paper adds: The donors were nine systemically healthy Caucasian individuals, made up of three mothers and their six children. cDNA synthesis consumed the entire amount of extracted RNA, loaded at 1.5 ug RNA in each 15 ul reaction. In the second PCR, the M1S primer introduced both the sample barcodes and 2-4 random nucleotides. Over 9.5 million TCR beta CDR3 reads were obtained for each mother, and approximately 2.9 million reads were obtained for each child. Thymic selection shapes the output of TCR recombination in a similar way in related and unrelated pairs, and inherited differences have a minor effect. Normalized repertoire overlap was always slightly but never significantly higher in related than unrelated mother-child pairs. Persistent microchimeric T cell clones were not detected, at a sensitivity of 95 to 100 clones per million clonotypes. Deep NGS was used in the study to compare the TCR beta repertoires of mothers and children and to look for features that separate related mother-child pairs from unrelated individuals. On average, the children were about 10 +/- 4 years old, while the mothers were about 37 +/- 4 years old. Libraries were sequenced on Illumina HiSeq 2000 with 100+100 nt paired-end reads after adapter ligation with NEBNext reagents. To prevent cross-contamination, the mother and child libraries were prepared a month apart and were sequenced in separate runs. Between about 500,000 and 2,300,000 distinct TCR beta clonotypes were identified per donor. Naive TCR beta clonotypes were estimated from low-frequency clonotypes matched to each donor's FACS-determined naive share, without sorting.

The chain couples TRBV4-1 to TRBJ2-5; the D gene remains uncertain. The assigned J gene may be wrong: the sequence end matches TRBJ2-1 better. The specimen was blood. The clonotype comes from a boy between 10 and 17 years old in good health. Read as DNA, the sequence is TGCGCCAGCAGCCAAGATGGAATGAAAGTCTGGTACAATGAGCAGTTCTTC. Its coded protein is CASSQDGMKVWYNEQFF.